The next 21 T cell receptor beta chains were all read from a single sample in a study of shared clonotypes between healthy human individuals. Naivety among CD8 cells was defined by CD45RO negativity and positive CCR7 selection, thereby excluding terminally differentiated effector memory CD45RA+ cells. Method: immunoSEQ multiplex PCR; TCRdb's copy keeps in-frame clones and lacks some. The data show hundreds of thousands of clones, nearly 95% seen once. Sequencing was carried out using naive CD8+ T cells sorted from blood. The receptor set was obtained from a man aged 25-40 years in good health.

The CDR3 bases are TGTGCCAGCAGCCCGGGACTAGCGGGATATAGTTCCTACAATGAGCAGTTCTTC. This gives the protein CASSPGLAGYSSYNEQFF. This chain links TRBV7-9 with TRBJ2-1; the match to TRBD2 covers 13 bases. Germline V gives CDR1 SEHNR, CDR2 FQNEAQ (reference sequence). V lost 5 bases, J lost 1 base, and 8 bases stayed unmatched. This CDR3 has 18 amino acids.

The chain carries TRBV5-4 and TRBJ2-1; no clear D. The V and J ends lost 3 bases and 5 bases respectively, with 15 bases between them. Looked up from germline, CDR1 is SGHNT and CDR2 is YYREEE (reference sequence). CDR3 length: 15 amino acids. The CDR3 coding sequence is TGTGCCAGCAGCTCCCTCGGGTTTCCCAACAATGAGCAGTTCTTC. The encoded protein is CASSSLGFPNNEQFF.

The V call is TRBV7-9, the J call TRBJ2-7; 9 nucleotides agree with TRBD1. J lost 7 bases, V lost 1 base, and 2 bases had no gene match. The CDR3 covers 13 residues. Germline assignment: CDR1 SEHNR and CDR2 FQNEAQ (reference sequence). DNA for the CDR3: TGTGCCAGCAGCTTAGACAGGGGGCAAGAGCAGTACTTC. This sequence encodes CASSLDRGQEQYF.

CDR3 in amino acids: CSVVTDLRETQYF. The CDR3 coding sequence is TGCAGCGTCGTTACGGACCTGCGAGAGACCCAGTACTTC. V and J are TRBV29-1 and TRBJ2-5; no clear D gene. CDR1 is SQVTM, CDR2 ANQGSEA, per germline. CDR3 length equals 13 residues. The ends were cut back, 6 bases at V and 4 bases at J, with 15 bases in the middle.

The chain joins TRBV7-9 to TRBJ1-2; D not certain. The CDR3 runs 13 residues. Germline V lookup: CDR1 SEHNR, CDR2 FQNEAQ (reference sequence). Trimming took 2 bases from V and 4 from J, leaving 8 bases between them. This CDR3 reads CASSLSDFYGYTF. The CDR3 nucleotides are TGTGCCAGCAGCTTAAGTGACTTCTATGGCTACACCTTC.

The count of this clone is one. The chain is built from TRBV9 and TRBJ2-3; 7 bases are shared with TRBD2. This CDR3 is 15 amino acids long. J gave up 5 bases and V 1 base, and 7 bases lay outside the gene matches. CDR1 is SGDLS and CDR2 is YYNGEE in the germline V gene. CDR3: CASSVWGRVRDTQYF. As DNA, the CDR3 is TGTGCCAGCAGCGTATGGGGGAGGGTGAGAGATACGCAGTATTTT.

The chain is built from TRBV6-5 and TRBJ2-7; unclear D gene. Per germline, CDR1 MNHEY and CDR2 SVGAGI. The germline V and J ends were trimmed by 8 bases and 0 bases, with 11 bases remaining between them. The CDR3 sequence is 13 residues long. The CDR3 protein is CASAPASSYEQYF. CDR3 coding DNA: TGTGCCAGCGCCCCCGCGAGCTCCTACGAGCAGTACTTC.

The chain carries TRBV11-2 and TRBJ2-7; D not certain. The CDR3 contains 14 residues. CDR1 is SGHAT and CDR2 is FQNNGV in the germline V gene. V gave up 10 bases and J gave up 0 bases, with 16 bases separating them. The CDR3 loop is CAIQTLWSSYEQYF. The CDR3 DNA follows: TGTGCCATTCAGACATTATGGAGCTCCTACGAGCAGTACTTC.

The genes are TRBV5-4 and TRBJ2-5; D perhaps matches TRBD1 (5 bases). The CDR3 contains 13 residues. V lost 2 bases to trimming and J lost 5 bases, with 10 bases between them. CDR1 and CDR2 (germline): SGHNT, YYREEE (reference sequence). The DNA of the CDR3 is TGTGCCAGCAGCTTTCAGGGTTCCGAGACCCAGTACTTC. Its translation: CASSFQGSETQYF.

This rearrangement joins TRBV28 to TRBJ2-7, with D unresolved. With 3 bases removed from V and 3 bases from J, the gap between germline ends came to 15 bases. The CDR3 loop spans 15 amino acids. Germline V gene sequence: CDR1 MDHEN, CDR2 SYDVKM. As DNA, the CDR3 is TGTGCCAGCAGTTTGGGTGCTAGATCCCGCTACGAGCAGTACTTC. Amino acids: CASSLGARSRYEQYF. The whole variable domain, remainder taken from reference TRBV28 and TRBJ2-7, is DVKVTQSSRYLVKRTGEKVFLECVQDMDHENMFWYRQDPGLGLRLIYFSYDVKMKEKGDIPEGYSVSREKKERFSLILESASTNQTSMYLCASSLGARSRYEQYFGPGTRLTVT.

The chain combines TRBV25-1 with TRBJ1-3; D is possibly TRBD1 (5 bases). The CDR3 is 13 residues long. Trimming took 4 bases from V and 2 from J, leaving 6 bases between them. Germline V gene sequence: CDR1 MGHDK, CDR2 SYGVNS. CDR3 in amino acids: CASSVGAGNTIYF. CDR3 nucleotide sequence: TGTGCCAGCAGTGTGGGGGCTGGAAACACCATATATTTT.

This chain connects TRBV28 to TRBJ2-7; TRBD2 matches 10 bases. V trimming: 5 bases; J trimming: 2 bases; junction bases outside the gene matches: 21. The CDR3 is 20 residues long. Germline V CDR1 and CDR2: MDHEN, SYDVKM. CDR3 loop: CASSPMAGLAGEWAPYEQYF. The DNA for the CDR3 is TGTGCCAGCAGTCCTATGGCGGGGCTAGCGGGAGAATGGGCCCCCTACGAGCAGTACTTC. Drawing the rest from reference TRBV28 and TRBJ2-7, the complete variable domain is DVKVTQSSRYLVKRTGEKVFLECVQDMDHENMFWYRQDPGLGLRLIYFSYDVKMKEKGDIPEGYSVSREKKERFSLILESASTNQTSMYLCASSPMAGLAGEWAPYEQYFGPGTRLTVT.

The chain joins TRBV27 to TRBJ2-7; D is undetermined. Germline V gene lookup returns CDR1 MNHEY and CDR2 SMNVEV (reference sequence). V was clipped by 4 bases and J by 3 bases, with 10 bases between them. This CDR3 has 13 amino acids. The CDR3 loop reads CASSYAHLYEQYF. CDR3 in DNA: TGTGCCAGCAGTTACGCCCACCTCTACGAGCAGTACTTC.

V gene TRBV27 combines with J gene TRBJ1-1; no firm D call. The V and J ends lost 4 bases and 1 base respectively, with 16 bases between them. The CDR3 loop spans 16 amino acids. Looked up from germline, CDR1 is MNHEY and CDR2 is SMNVEV (reference sequence). CDR3 bases: TGTGCCAGCAGTTCTTTCTGGGGAGATAAGAACACTGAAGCTTTCTTT. It yields the protein CASSSFWGDKNTEAFF.

The CDR3 protein is CASSRRAGLSYNEQFF. CDR3 bases: TGTGCCAGCAGCCGACGGGCGGGCCTCTCCTACAATGAGCAGTTCTTC. The chain uses TRBV7-2 and TRBJ2-1; D is possibly TRBD2 (5 bases). Germline V CDR1 and CDR2: SGHTA, FQGNSA. Trimming cost V 5 bases and J 0 bases, with 14 bases left between them. This CDR3 spans 16 amino acids.

J is TRBJ2-5 and V is TRBV10-3; D is unresolved. This CDR3 has 11 amino acids. V dropped 2 bases and J dropped 4 bases, with 2 bases sitting between them. Germline V gene sequence: CDR1 ENHRY, CDR2 SYGVKD. The CDR3 nucleotides read TGTGCCATCAGTGAGGCAGAGACCCAGTACTTC. It encodes CAISEAETQYF.

Of note for this clone: This CDR3 is also generated by other DNA sequences in the sample. The chain combines TRBV29-1 with TRBJ2-1; D may be TRBD2 (6 bases). CDR3 size: 14 residues. Germline-derived CDR1 and CDR2 are SQVTM and ANQGSEA. The V end lost 4 bases, the J end lost 0 bases, and 10 bases lay between the germline ends. The CDR3 loop is CSVGRDSSYNEQFF. The CDR3 DNA follows: TGCAGCGTTGGGCGGGATAGCTCCTACAATGAGCAGTTCTTC.

The rearrangement joins TRBV27 to TRBJ2-1, with 8 bases fitting TRBD1. This CDR3 region has 14 residues. CDR1 MNHEY and CDR2 SMNVEV come from the germline V gene (reference sequence). The J segment lost 6 bases and the V segment lost 6 bases, leaving 7 bases of the junction unmatched. CDR3 residues: CASSLQTGVNEQFF. DNA for the CDR3: TGTGCCAGCAGCTTACAGACAGGGGTCAATGAGCAGTTCTTC.

The chain uses TRBV5-1 and TRBJ2-5; 10 nucleotides align to TRBD1. This CDR3 region has 13 residues. The germline V gene encodes CDR1 SGHRS and CDR2 YFSETQ. V lost 4 bases and J lost 7; bases outside the gene matches: 4. The CDR3 sequence is CASSPGQGGTQYF. The CDR3 DNA reads as TGCGCCAGCAGCCCCGGACAGGGGGGGACCCAGTACTTC.

The chain couples TRBV14 to TRBJ2-3, with D unclear. Germline CDR1 and CDR2: SGHDN and FVKESK. CDR3 length: 15 amino acids. V dropped 1 base and J dropped 6 bases, with 14 bases sitting between them. DNA for the CDR3: TGTGCCAGCAGCCAAGGTCCGAAGCTCCTTGATACGCAGTATTTT. Its translation: CASSQGPKLLDTQYF.

The chain joins TRBV4-1 to TRBJ2-3; 9 nucleotides align to TRBD2. This CDR3 comprises 16 residues. With V trimmed by 3 bases and J by 4 bases, 8 bases remained unmatched. Germline V lookup: CDR1 MGHRA, CDR2 YSYEKL. In nucleotides, the CDR3 is TGCGCCAGCAGCCACCCCGGGACTAGCCCCTCAGATACGCAGTATTTT. Translated: CASSHPGTSPSDTQYF.